This T cell receptor (beta chain) came from a study of T cells in Graves' hyperthyroidism and ophthalmopathy. Overall study results and limits: In simple terms, a model built on 13 V-J features told ophthalmopathy apart from stable hyperthyroidism.

Regions amplified from RNA transcripts were the TCR beta CDR3 regions. Carried out on the TCR CDR3, a first-round RT-PCR used the HTBI primer set. In TCRdb, the multiplex PCR reads were re-called with MiXCR into one record per CDR3 protein. The table has fewer than 600,000 distinct CDR3 sequences, approximately 15% seen once; the top ten hold roughly 17%. Note on this clonotype: Antigen specificity is unknown. The CDR3 does not end in the conserved phenylalanine or tryptophan, so this is likely a read error.

The CDR3 length is 13 residues. After removal of 4 bases from V and 3 bases from J, the junction contained 2 bases not matched to a gene. The sample consisted of blood. The chain uses TRBV12-3 or TRBV12-4 and TRBJ2-5, with 7 bases aligning to TRBD2. The TCR comes from a woman younger than 35 with Graves' hyperthyroidism. CDR3 in amino acids: CASSSSGEETQYS. CDR3 sequence (DNA): TGTGCCAGCAGTTCTAGCGGCGAAGAGACCCAGTACTCC.